This TCR beta chain was sequenced in a study of OX40 agonist ivuxolimab in advanced cancers. Looking at the study overall: Cancers in dose escalation were hepatocellular, melanoma, renal cell and head and neck. Treatment received earlier with anti-PD-1, anti-PD-L1 or anti-CTLA-4 agents was allowed, and more than 30% had some. General study results and limits: At 0.1 to 3.0 mg/kg and by week 6, CD4+ and CD8+ T cells in the blood had expanded clonally.

In regard to this clone: Its target is unknown.

Looked up from germline, CDR1 is MDHEN and CDR2 is SYDVKM. The CDR3 sequence is 17 residues long. V trimming: 6 bases; J trimming: 0 bases; junction bases outside the gene matches: 12. Sequencing was performed with immunoSEQ multiplex PCR; in TCRdb, only in-frame clones are kept and a portion is missing. The data contain 50,000 to 75,000 clones, about 90% of them singletons. The clonotype comes from an adult with an advanced solid tumor such as melanoma, head and neck, liver or kidney cancer. The source was CD4+ or CD8+ T cells sorted from blood, collected in a trial of the OX40 agonist ivuxolimab. The chain combines TRBV28 with TRBJ2-7; 9 bases are a match to TRBD1. In nucleotides, the CDR3 is TGTGCCAGCAGCGAAGTTATCGGGACAGGGCTCTCCTACGAGCAGTACTTC. As protein: CASSEVIGTGLSYEQYF.